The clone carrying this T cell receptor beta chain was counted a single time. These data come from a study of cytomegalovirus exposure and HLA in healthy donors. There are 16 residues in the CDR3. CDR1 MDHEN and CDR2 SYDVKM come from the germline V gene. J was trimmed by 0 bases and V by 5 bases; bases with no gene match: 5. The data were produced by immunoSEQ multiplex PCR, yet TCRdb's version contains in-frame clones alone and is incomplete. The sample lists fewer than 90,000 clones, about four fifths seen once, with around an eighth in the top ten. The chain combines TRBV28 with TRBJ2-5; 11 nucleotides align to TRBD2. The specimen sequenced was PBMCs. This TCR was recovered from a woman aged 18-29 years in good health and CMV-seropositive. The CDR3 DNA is TGTGCCAGCAGTGGTTCTAGCGGGGGGCACCAAGAGACCCAGTACTTC. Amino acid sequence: CASSGSSGGHQETQYF.